This T cell receptor (beta chain) derives from a study of chemoradiotherapy in HPV16-positive cancers. Study-level background: Functional T-cell assays on a couple of HPV16-positive patients' cells defined candidate HPV-specific clones and common TCR motifs. Study-level findings and limits: Candidate HPV-specific clones and E7-related TCR motifs grew in tumor during treatment.

Here immunoSEQ multiplex PCR was the method, and the copy in TCRdb shows in-frame clones only, minus some. Among 7,000 to 8,500 clones listed, about 88% were seen once. There are 17 residues in the CDR3. The V gene end was trimmed by 5 bases and the J gene end by 3 bases; junction bases not matched to a gene: 9. Germline V lookup: CDR1 PRHDT, CDR2 FYEKMQ (reference sequence). Worth noting for this clone: Its target is unknown.

The V and J genes are TRBV13 and TRBJ2-1; 11 nucleotides align to TRBD2. The receptor comes from a human donor with HPV-associated anogenital cancer. This specimen was tumor tissue, taken from a patient who underwent chemoradiotherapy. CDR3 DNA sequence: TGTGCCAGCAGCCCAGGGACTAGCGGACCCAACTACAATGAGCAGTTCTTC. Translating gives CASSPGTSGPNYNEQFF.